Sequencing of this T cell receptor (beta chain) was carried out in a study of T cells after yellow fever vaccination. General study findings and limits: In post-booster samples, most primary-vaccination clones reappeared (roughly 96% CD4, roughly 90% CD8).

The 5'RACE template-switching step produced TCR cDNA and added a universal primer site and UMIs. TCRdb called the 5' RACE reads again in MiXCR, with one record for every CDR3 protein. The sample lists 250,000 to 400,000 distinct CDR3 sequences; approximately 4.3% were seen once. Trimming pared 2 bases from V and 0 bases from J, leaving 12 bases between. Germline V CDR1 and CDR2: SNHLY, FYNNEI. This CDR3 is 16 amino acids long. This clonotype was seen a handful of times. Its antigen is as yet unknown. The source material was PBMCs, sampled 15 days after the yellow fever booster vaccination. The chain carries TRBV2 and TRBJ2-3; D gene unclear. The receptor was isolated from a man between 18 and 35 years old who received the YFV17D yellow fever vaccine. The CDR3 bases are TGTGCCAGCAGTGAAAGGAACAGCACTAGCACAGATACGCAGTATTTT. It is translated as CASSERNSTSTDTQYF.